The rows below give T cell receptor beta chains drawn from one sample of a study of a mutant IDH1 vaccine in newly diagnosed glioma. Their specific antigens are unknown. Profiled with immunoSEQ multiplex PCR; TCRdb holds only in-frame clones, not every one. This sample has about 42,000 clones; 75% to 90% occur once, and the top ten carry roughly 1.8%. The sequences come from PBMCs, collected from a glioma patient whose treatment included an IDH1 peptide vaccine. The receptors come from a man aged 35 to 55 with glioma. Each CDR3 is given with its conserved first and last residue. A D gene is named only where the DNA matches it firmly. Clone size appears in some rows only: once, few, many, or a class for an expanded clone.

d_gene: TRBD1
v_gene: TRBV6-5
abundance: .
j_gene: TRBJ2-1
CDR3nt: TGTGCCAGCAGACCGGCGGGACAGGGGGCCAGGGAGCAGTTCTTC
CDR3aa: CASRPAGQGAREQFF

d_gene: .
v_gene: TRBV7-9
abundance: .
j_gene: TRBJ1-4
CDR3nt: TGTGCCAGCAGCCCCGGACAAGGGAGTGAAAAACTGTTTTTT
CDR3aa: CASSPGQGSEKLFF

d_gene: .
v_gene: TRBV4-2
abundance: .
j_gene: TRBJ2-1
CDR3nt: TGTGCCAGCAGCCCGGAGGGTAGCACACACTACAATGAGCAGTTCTTC
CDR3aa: CASSPEGSTHYNEQFF

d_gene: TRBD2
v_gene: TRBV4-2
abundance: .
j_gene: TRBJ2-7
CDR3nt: TGTGCCAGCAGCCAAGCGAGCGGGAGCTCCTACGAGCAGTACTTC
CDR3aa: CASSQASGSSYEQYF

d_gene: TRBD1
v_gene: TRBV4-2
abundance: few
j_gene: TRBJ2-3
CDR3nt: TGTGCCAGCAGCCAAGCCTCAACAGGGGGCCTCCGGGATACGCAGTATTTT
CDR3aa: CASSQASTGGLRDTQYF

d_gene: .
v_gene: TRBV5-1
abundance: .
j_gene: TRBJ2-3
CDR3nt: TGCGCCAGCAGTCCGGGACATACCAGCACAGATACGCAGTATTTT
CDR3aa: CASSPGHTSTDTQYF

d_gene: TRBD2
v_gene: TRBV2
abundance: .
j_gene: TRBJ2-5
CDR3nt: TGTGCCATCCTAGCGGGTTTTCGGGAGACCCAGTACTTC
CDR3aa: CAILAGFRETQYF

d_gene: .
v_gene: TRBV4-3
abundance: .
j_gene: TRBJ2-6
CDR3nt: TGCGCCAGCAGCCAATCGGGGTCGTCTGGGGCCAACGTCCTGACTTTC
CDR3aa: CASSQSGSSGANVLTF

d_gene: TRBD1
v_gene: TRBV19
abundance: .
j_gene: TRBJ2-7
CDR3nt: TGTGCCAGTAGTAACAGGGGCTACGAGCAGTACTTC
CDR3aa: CASSNRGYEQYF

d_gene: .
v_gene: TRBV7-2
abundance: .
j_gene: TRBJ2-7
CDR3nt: TGTGCCAGCAGCTTCCTCTCGGGGGGCGGACACTACGAGCAGTACTTC
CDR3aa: CASSFLSGGGHYEQYF

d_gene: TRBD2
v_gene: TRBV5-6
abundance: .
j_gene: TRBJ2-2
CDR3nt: TGTGCCAGCAGCTTGGGAAGTAGCGGGAGCTTCGTCACCGGGGAGCTGTTTTTT
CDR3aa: CASSLGSSGSFVTGELFF

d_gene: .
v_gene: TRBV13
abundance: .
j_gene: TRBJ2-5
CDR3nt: TGTGCCAGCAGCTTATGGTCGGGAGAGACCCAGTACTTC
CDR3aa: CASSLWSGETQYF

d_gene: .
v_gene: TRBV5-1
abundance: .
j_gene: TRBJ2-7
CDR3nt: TGCGCCAGCAGCGTGGACTCGGCCTACGAGCAGTACTTC
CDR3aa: CASSVDSAYEQYF

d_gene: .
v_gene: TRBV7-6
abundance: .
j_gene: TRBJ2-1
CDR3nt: TGTGCCAGCAGCTTAGAGGGTAGCGCCGTCTTTAATGAGCAGTTCTTC
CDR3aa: CASSLEGSAVFNEQFF

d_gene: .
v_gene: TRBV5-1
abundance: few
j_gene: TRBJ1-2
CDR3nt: TGCGCCAGCAGCTTGGCCGGGGATGGCTACACCTTC
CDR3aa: CASSLAGDGYTF

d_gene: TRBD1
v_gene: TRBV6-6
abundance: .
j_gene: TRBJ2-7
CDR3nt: TGTGCCAGCAGTTTTAGGGACAGCGCCTACGAGCAGTACTTC
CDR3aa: CASSFRDSAYEQYF

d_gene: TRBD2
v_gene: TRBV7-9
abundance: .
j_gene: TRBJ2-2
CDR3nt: TGTGCCAGCAGCTCCGGGGGGGTGGCGGACACCGGGGAGCTGTTTTTT
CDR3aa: CASSSGGVADTGELFF

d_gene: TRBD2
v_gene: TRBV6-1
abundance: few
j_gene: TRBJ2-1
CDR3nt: TGTGCCAGCCATACCGGGGACTACCACAATGAGCAGTTCTTC
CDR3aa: CASHTGDYHNEQFF

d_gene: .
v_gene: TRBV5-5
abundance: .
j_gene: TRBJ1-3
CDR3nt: TGTGCCAGCAGCTTGGAGTCAGCCCTTGGAAACACCATATATTTT
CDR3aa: CASSLESALGNTIYF

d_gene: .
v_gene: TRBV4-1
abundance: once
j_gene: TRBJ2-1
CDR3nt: TGCGCCAGCAGCCAAGAGGCGGAGGGTTTACTCAATGAGCAGTTCTTC
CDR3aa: CASSQEAEGLLNEQFF

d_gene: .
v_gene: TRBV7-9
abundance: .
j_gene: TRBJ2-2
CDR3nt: TGTGCCAGCAGCTTAAACACCGGGGAGCTGTTTTTT
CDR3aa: CASSLNTGELFF

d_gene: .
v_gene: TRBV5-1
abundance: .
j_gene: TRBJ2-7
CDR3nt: TGCGCCAGCAGCTTGTTGAGCTACGAGCAGTACTTC
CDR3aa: CASSLLSYEQYF

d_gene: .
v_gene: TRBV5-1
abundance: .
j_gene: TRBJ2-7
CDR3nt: TGCGCCAGCAGCTTGGTGGGGTACGAGCAGTACTTC
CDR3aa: CASSLVGYEQYF

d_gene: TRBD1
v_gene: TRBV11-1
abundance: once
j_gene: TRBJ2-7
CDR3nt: TGTGCCAGCAGCTTATCAGGGGGAAGCTCCTACGAGCAGTACTTC
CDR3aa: CASSLSGGSSYEQYF

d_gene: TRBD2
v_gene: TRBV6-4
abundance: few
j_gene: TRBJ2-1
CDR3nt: TGTGCCAGCAGTGACGGGCTAGCGGGAGTCAATGAGCAGTTCTTC
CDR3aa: CASSDGLAGVNEQFF

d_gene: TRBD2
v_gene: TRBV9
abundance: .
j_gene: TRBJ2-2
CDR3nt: TGTGCCAGCAGCCCCCCTGGACTAGTTCACGGGGAGCTGTTTTTT
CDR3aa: CASSPPGLVHGELFF

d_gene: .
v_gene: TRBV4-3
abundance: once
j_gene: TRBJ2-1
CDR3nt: TGCGCCAGCAGCCAAGTTTTACTAAGCTCCTACAATGAGCAGTTCTTC
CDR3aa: CASSQVLLSSYNEQFF

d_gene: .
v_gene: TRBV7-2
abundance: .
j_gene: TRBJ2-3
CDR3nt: TGTGCCAGCAGCCTAATGGGGGGCACAGATACGCAGTATTTT
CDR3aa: CASSLMGGTDTQYF

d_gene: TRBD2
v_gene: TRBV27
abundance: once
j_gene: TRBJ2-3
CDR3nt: TGTGCCAGCAGACGAAAGGCTAGCGGCAGCACAGATACGCAGTATTTT
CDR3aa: CASRRKASGSTDTQYF

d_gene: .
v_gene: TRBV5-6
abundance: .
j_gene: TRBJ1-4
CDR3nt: TGTGCCAGCAGCTTGGCAGGGTGGGCTAATGAAAAACTGTTTTTT
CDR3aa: CASSLAGWANEKLFF

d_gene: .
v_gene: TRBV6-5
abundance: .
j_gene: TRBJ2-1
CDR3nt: TGTGCCAGCAGTAGAAACAATGCTCCCTACAATGAGCAGTTCTTC
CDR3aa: CASSRNNAPYNEQFF

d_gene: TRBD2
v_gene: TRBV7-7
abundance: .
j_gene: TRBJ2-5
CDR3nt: TGTGCCAGCAGCGACGGTGCGGGAGCAGGACGGGAGACCCAGTACTTC
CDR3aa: CASSDGAGAGRETQYF

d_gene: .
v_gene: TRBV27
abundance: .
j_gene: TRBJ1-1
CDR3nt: TGTGCCAGCTTTGAGGGTACTGAAGCTTTCTTT
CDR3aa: CASFEGTEAFF

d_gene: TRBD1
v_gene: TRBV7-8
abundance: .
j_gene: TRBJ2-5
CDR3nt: TGTGCCAGCAGCCTCTCGACAGGGTTGGAGACCCAGTACTTC
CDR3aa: CASSLSTGLETQYF

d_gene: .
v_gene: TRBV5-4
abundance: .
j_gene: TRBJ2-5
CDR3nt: TGTGCCAGCGGGGGGAGTCAAGAGACCCAGTACTTC
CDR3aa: CASGGSQETQYF

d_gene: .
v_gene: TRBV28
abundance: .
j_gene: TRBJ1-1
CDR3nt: TGTGCCAGCCACTGGAGACGGAACACTGAAGCTTTCTTT
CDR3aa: CASHWRRNTEAFF

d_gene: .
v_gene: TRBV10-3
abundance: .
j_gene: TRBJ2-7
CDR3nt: TGTGCCATCAGTGAAGGGGGGGAGTTGACCGAGCAGTACTTC
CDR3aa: CAISEGGELTEQYF

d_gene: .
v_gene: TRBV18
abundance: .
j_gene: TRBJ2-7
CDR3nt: TGTGCCAGCTCACCACCGGGGAGGTTGGATCAAAAAAATAAGTACTTC
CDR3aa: CASSPPGRLDQKNKYF

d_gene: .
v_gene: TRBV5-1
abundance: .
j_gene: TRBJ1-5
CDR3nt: TGCGCCAGCAGCTCGGCGGGGGATCAGCCCCAGCATTTT
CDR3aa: CASSSAGDQPQHF

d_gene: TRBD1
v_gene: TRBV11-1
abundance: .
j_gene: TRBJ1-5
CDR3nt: TGTGCCAGCAGCTTGGGGACAGAGAATCAGCCCCAGCATTTT
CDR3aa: CASSLGTENQPQHF

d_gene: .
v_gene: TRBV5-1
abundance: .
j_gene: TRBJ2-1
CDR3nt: TGCGCCAGCAGCACCGGTCGGCTACCGAATGAGCAGTTCTTC
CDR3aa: CASSTGRLPNEQFF

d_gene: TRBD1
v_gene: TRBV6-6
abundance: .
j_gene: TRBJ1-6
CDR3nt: TGTGCCAGCAGTTACTCAGGGACAGATAATTCACCCCTCCACTTT
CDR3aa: CASSYSGTDNSPLHF

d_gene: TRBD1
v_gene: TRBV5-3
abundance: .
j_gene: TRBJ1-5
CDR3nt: TGTGCCAGAAGCTTGGTCAGGGGGAGACTTCAGCCCCAGCATTTT
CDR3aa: CARSLVRGRLQPQHF

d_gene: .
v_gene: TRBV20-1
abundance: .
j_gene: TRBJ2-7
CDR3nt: TGCAGTGCCGTGTCCTACGAGCAGTACTTC
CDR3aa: CSAVSYEQYF

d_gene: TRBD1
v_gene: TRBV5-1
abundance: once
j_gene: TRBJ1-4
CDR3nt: TGCGCCAGCAGCTCGGGACAGCATGAAAAACTGTTTTTT
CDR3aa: CASSSGQHEKLFF

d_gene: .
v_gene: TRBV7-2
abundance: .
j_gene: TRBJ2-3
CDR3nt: TGTGCCAGCAGCGATGTTCTAATTCGCACAGATACGCAGTATTTT
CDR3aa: CASSDVLIRTDTQYF

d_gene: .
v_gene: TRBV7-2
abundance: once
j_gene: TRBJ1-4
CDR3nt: TGTGCCAGCAGCTCCCCCCCAGGGGAGGGAAAACTGTTTTTT
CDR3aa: CASSSPPGEGKLFF

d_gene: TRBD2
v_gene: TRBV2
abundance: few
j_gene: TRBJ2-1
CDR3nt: TGTGCCAGCAGTATGATGGGACTAGCGGGAAAGGCCAATGAGCAGTTCTTC
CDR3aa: CASSMMGLAGKANEQFF

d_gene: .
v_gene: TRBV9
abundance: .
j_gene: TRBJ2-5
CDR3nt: TGTGCCAGCAGCGGACTAGTTACCACCCAGTACTTC
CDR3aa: CASSGLVTTQYF

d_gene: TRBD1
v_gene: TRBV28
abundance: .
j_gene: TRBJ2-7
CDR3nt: TGTGCCAGCAGCACAGGGGGTAAAGCCTACGAGCAGTACTTC
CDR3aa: CASSTGGKAYEQYF

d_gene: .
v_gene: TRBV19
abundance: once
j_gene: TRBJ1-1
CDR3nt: TGTGCCAGTAGCTACCGGCAAGGGCGCACTGAAGCTTTCTTT
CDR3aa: CASSYRQGRTEAFF

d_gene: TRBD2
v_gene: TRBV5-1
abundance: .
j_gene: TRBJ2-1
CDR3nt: TGCGCCAGCAGCTTGGAGGGGACAGGGGGACTAGCGGGAGACAATGAGCAGTTCTTC
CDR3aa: CASSLEGTGGLAGDNEQFF

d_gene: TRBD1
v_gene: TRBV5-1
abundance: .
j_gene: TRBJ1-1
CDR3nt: TGCGCCAGCAGCTTGGCAGGGGGCGCGACTGAAGCTTTCTTT
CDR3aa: CASSLAGGATEAFF

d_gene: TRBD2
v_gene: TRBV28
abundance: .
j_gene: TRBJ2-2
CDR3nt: TGTGCCAGCAGCAGCGGGGGTACCGGGGAGCTGTTTTTT
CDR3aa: CASSSGGTGELFF